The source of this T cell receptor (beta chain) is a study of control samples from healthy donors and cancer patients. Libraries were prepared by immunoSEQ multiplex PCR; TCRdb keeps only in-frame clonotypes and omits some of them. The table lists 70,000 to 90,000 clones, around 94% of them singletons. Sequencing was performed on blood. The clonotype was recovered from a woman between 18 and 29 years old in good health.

As DNA, the CDR3 is TGTGCCAGCAGTTTAGTTGTGGCCCGGAGCTCCTACAATGAGCAGTTCTTC. This gives the protein CASSLVVARSSYNEQFF. V is TRBV27 and J is TRBJ2-1; D gene ambiguous. The CDR3 spans 17 residues. The germline V gene encodes CDR1 MNHEY and CDR2 SMNVEV (reference sequence). The germline V and J ends were trimmed by 2 bases and 0 bases, with 14 bases remaining between them.